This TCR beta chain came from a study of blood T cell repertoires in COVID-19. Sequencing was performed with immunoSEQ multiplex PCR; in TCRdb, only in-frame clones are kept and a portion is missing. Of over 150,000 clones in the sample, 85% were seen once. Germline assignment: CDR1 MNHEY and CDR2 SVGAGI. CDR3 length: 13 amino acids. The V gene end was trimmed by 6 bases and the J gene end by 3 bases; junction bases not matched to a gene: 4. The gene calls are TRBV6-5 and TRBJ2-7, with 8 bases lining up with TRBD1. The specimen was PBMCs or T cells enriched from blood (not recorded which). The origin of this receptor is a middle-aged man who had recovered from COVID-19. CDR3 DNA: TGTGCCAGCAGCCAACAGGGGGGCTACGAGCAGTACTTC. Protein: CASSQQGGYEQYF.